Sequencing of this T cell receptor (beta chain) was carried out in a study of beta chain features in type 1 diabetes. Study-wide results and caveats: Type 1 diabetes patients showed a moderate but significant shortening of TCRB CDR3s in all four CD4+ subsets. Relative to healthy donors, patients appeared to have naive, central memory and Treg TCRB repertoires that were more similar.

This clone appeared many times. Its antigen remains unknown. Sequenced material consisted of expressed TCRB transcripts (all of the isolated RNA was reverse transcribed). Sequencing used immunoSEQ multiplex PCR; TCRdb keeps in-frame clones, though not all of them. The table includes some 350,000 clones, over 8.5% detected once. CDR1 and CDR2 from the germline V gene are MDHEN and SYDVKM. V was cut by 3 bases and J by 6 bases, with 6 bases left in between. The length of the CDR3 is 12 residues. Sorting based on CD45RO/CCR7/CD25/CD127/CD95/CD27 separated CD4+ naive, central memory, regulatory and stem cell-like memory cells.

The receptor comes from a man aged 25-45 years with type 1 diabetes. Sequenced: central memory CD4+ T cells from blood. The chain uses TRBV28 and TRBJ2-1; D perhaps matches TRBD2 (5 bases). This CDR3 is CASSFGLNEQFF. Here the CDR3 DNA reads TGTGCCAGCAGTTTTGGACTCAATGAGCAGTTCTTC.